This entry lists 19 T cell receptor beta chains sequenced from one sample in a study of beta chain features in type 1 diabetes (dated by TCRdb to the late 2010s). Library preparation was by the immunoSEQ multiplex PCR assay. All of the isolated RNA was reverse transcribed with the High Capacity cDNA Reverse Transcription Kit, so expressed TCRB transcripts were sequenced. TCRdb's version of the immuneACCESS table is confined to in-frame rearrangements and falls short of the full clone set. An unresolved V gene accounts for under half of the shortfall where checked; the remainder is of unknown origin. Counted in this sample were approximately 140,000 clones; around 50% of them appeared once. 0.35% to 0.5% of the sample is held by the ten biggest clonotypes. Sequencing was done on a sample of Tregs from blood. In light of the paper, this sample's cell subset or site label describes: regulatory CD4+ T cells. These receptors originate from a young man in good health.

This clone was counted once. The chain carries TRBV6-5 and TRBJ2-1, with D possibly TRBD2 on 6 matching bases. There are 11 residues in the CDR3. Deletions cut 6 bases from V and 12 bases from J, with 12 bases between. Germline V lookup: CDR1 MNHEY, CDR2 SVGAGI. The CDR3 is CASSHVGGQFF. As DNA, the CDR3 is TGTGCCAGCAGCCATGTCGGGGGGCAGTTCTTC.

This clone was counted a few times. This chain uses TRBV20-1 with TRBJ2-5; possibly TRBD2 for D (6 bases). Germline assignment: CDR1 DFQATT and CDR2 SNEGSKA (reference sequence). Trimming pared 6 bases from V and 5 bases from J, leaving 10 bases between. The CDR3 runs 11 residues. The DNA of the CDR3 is TGCAGTGCGAGGGACTCGGAGACCCAGTACTTC. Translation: CSARDSETQYF.

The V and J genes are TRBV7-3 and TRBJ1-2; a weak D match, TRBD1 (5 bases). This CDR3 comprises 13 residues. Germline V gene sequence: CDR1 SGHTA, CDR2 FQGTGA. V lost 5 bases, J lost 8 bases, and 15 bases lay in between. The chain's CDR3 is CASSLPGVKGYTF. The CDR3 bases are TGTGCCAGCAGCCTACCGGGGGTGAAAGGCTACACCTTC.

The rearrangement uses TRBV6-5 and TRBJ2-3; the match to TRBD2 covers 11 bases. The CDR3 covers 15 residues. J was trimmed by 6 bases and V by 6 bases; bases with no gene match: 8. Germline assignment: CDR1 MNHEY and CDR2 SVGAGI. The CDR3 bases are TGTGCCAGCAGCCGCCTAGCGGGGGGAGGGGATACGCAGTATTTT. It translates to CASSRLAGGGDTQYF.

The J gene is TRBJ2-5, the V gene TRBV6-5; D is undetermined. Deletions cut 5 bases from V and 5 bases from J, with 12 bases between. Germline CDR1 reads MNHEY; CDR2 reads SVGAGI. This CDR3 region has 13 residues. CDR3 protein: CASSPRLSETQYF. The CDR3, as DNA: TGTGCCAGCAGTCCTCGACTCAGCGAGACCCAGTACTTC.

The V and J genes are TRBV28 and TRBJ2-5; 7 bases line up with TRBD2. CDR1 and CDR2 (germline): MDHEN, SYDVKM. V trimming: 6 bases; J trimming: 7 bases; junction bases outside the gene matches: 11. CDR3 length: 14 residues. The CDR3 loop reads CASRLAGPEGTQYF. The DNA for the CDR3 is TGTGCCAGCAGGTTAGCGGGCCCCGAAGGGACCCAGTACTTC.

CDR3 region: CASTSDWGVETQYF. The CDR3, as DNA: TGTGCCAGCACCTCAGATTGGGGGGTAGAGACCCAGTACTTC. The chain has TRBV7-2 and TRBJ2-5, with D tentatively TRBD2 (6 bases). V was shortened by 7 bases and J by 4 bases, with 16 bases between the two germline ends. This CDR3 region has 14 residues. CDR1 and CDR2 (germline): SGHTA, FQGNSA.

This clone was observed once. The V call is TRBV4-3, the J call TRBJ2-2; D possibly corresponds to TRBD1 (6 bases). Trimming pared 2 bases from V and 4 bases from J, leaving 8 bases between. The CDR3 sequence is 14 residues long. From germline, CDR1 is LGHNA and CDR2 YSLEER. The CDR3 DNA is TGCGCCAGCAGCCAAATACAGGGCACCGGGGAGCTGTTTTTT. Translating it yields CASSQIQGTGELFF.

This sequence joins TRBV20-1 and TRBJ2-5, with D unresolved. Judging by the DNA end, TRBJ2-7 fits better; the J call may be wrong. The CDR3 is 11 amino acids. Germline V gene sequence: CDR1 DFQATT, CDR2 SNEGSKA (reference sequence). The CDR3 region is CSASASYEQYF. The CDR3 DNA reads TGCAGTGCCTCTGCCTCCTACGAGCAGTACTTC.

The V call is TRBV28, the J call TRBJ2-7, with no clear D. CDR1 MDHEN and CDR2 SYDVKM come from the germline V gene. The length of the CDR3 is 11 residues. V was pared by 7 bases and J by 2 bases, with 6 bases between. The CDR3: CASISAYEQYF. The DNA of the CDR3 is TGTGCCAGCATCAGCGCCTACGAGCAGTACTTC.

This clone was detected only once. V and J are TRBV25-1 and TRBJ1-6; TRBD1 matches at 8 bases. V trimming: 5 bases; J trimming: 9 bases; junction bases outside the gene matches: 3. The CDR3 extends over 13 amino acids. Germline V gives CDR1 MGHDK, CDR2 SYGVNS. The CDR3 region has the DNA TGTGCCAGCAGTCCGGGACAGGCTTCACCCCTCCACTTT. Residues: CASSPGQASPLHF.

The CDR3 region is CASSQSLTDSYEQYF. The CDR3 DNA follows: TGCGCCAGCAGCCAATCCCTGACAGACAGCTACGAGCAGTACTTC. The chain couples TRBV4-3 to TRBJ2-7; possibly TRBD1 for D (5 bases). The CDR3 runs to 15 residues. CDR1 and CDR2 from the germline V gene are LGHNA and YSLEER. V dropped 2 bases and J dropped 3 bases, with 14 bases sitting between them.

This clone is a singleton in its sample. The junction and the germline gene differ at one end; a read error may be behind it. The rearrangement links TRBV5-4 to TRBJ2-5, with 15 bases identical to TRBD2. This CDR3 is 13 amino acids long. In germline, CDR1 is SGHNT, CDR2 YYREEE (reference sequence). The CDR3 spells CASSSGLAGGRNF. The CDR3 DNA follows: TGTGCCAGCAGCTCCGGACTAGCGGGAGGGAGAAACTTC.

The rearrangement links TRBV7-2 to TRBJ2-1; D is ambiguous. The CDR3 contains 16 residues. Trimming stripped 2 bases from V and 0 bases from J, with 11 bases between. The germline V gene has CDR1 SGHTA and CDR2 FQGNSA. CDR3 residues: CASSLSGLSSYNEQFF. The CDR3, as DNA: TGTGCCAGCAGCTTATCCGGGTTAAGCTCCTACAATGAGCAGTTCTTC.

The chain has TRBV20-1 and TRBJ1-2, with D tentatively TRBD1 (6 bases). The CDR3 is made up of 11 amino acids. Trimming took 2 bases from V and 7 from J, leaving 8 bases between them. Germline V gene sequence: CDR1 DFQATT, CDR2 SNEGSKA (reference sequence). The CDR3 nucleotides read TGCAGTGCTAGATCAGGGGTTGGCTACACCTTC. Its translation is CSARSGVGYTF.

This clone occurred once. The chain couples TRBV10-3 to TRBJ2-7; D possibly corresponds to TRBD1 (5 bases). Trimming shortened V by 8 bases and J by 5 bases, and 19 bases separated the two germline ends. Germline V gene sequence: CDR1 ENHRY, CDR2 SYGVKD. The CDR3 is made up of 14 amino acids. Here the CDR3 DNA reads TGTGCCATCGCTCAGGGTGGGGTCTTGGACGAGCAGTACTTC. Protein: CAIAQGGVLDEQYF.

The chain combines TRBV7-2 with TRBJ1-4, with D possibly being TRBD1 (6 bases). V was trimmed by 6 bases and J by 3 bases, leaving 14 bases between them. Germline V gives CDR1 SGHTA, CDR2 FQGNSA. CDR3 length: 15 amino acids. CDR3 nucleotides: TGTGCCAGCAGAAACAGGGCTATGGCTAATGAAAAACTGTTTTTT. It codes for CASRNRAMANEKLFF.

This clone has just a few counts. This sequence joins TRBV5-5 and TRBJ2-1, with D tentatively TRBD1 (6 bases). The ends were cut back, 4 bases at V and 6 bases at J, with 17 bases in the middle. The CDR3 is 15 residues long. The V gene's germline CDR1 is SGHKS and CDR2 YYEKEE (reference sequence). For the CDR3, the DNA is TGTGCCAGCAGCCCGCAGGGGTTATCAGGCAATGAGCAGTTCTTC. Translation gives CASSPQGLSGNEQFF.

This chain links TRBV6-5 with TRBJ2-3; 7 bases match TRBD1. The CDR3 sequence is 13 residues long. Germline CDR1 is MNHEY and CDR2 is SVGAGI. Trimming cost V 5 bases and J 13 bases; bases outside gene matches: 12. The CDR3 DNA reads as TGTGCCAGCAGTCGTAGAGACAGGGCCCCGAAGTATTTT. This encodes CASSRRDRAPKYF.